This T cell receptor (beta chain) was found in a study of blood T cells in healthy people across ages. In germline, CDR1 is MNHEY, CDR2 SMNVEV (reference sequence). This CDR3 is 17 amino acids long. Trimming removed 6 bases from V and 6 bases from J; junction bases left unmatched: 14. With a J-beta primer mix and a sample-barcoded 5' primer, a second PCR ran about 7 to 12 cycles. TCRdb passed the 5' RACE reads through MiXCR, listing each CDR3 protein once. The sample has 2 million or so distinct CDR3 sequences, 49% seen once. The sample, around 10 milliliters of peripheral blood, was drawn from each donor.

What was sequenced was blood. The rearrangement links TRBV27 to TRBJ2-4, with TRBD1 matching 10 bases. The TCR originated in a woman in her thirties or forties in good health. The CDR3, as DNA: TGTGCCAGCAGCTTTACCGGGACAGGGGCTAGGGGAAACATTCAGTACTTC. This encodes CASSFTGTGARGNIQYF.